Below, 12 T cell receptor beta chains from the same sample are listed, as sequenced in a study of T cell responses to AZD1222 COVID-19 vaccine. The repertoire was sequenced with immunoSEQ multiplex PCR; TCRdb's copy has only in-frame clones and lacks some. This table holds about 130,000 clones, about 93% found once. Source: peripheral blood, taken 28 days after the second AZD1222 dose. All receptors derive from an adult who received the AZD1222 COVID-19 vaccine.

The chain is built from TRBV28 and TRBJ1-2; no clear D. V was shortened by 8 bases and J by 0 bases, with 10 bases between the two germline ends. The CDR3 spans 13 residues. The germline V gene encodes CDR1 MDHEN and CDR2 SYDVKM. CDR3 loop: CASFGGTNYGYTF. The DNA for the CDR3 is TGTGCCAGCTTTGGTGGGACTAACTATGGCTACACCTTC.

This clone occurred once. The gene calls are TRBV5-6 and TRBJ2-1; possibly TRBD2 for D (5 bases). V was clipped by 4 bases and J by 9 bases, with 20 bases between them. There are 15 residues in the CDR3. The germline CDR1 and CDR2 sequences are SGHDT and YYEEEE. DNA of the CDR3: TGTGCCAGCAGCCCATATCCCCGAGAACGGGGTGAGCAGTTCTTC. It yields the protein CASSPYPRERGEQFF.

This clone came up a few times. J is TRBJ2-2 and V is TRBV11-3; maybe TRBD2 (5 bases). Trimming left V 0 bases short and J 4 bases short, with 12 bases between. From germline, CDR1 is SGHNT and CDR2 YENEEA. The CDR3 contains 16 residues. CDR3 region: CASSLEQAGSTGELFF. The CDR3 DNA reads TGTGCCAGCAGCTTAGAGCAGGCTGGGAGCACCGGGGAGCTGTTTTTT.

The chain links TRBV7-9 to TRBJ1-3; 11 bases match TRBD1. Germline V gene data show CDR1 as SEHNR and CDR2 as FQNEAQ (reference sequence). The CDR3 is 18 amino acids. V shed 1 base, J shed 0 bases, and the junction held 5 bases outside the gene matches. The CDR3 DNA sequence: TGTGCCAGCAGCTTAGGGACAGGGGGCGATAGCTCTGGAAACACCATATATTTT. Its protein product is CASSLGTGGDSSGNTIYF.

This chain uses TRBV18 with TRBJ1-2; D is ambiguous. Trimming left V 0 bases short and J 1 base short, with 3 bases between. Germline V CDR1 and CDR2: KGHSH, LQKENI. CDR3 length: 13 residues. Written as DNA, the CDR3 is TGTGCCAGCTCACCACCCCTTAACTATGGCTACACCTTC. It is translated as CASSPPLNYGYTF.

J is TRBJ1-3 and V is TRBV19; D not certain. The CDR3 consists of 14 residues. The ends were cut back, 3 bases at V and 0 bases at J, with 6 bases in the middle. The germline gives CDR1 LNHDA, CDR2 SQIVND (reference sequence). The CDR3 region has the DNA TGTGCCAGTAGTATGTACAGCTCTGGAAACACCATATATTTT. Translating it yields CASSMYSSGNTIYF.

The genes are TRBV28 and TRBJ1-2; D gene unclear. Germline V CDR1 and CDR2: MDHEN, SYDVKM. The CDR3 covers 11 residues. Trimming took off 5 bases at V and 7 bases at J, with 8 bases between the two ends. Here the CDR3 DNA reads TGTGCCAGCAGTCCACGGTTTGGCTACACCTTC. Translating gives CASSPRFGYTF.

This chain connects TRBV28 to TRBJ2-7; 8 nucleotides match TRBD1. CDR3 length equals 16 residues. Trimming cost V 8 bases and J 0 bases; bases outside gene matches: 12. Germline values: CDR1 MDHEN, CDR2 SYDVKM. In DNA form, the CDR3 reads TGTGCCAGCGGCATACCCTGGACAGGGAGCTCCTACGAGCAGTACTTC. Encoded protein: CASGIPWTGSSYEQYF.

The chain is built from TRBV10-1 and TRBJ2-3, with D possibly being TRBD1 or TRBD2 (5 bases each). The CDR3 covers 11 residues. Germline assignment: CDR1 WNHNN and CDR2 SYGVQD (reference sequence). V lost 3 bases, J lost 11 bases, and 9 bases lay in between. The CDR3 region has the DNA TGCGCCAGCAGTGACGGGACCGAGCAGTATTTT. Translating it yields CASSDGTEQYF.

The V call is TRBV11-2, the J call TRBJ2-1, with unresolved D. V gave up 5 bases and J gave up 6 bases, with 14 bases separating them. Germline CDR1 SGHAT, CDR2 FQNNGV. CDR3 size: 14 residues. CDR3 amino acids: CASSHSVDRNEQFF. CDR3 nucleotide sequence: TGTGCCAGCAGCCATTCGGTAGATCGCAATGAGCAGTTCTTC. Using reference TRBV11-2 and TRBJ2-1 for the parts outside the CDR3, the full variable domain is EAGVAQSPRYKIIEKRQSVAFWCNPISGHATLYWYQQILGQGPKLLIQFQNNGVVDDSQLPKDRFSAERLKGVDSTLKIQPAKLEDSAVYLCASSHSVDRNEQFFGPGTRLTVL.

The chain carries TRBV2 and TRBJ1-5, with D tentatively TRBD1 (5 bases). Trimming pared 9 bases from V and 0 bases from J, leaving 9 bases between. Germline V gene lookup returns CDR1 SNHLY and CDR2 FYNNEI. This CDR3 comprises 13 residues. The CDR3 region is CASRQISNQPQHF. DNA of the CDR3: TGTGCCAGTCGACAGATTAGCAATCAGCCCCAGCATTTT.

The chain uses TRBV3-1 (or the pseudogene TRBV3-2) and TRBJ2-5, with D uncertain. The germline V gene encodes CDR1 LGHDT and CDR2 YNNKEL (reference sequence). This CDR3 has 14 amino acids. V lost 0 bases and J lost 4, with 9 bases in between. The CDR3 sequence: CASSQDGSLETQYF. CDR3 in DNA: TGTGCCAGCAGCCAAGACGGTAGCTTAGAGACCCAGTACTTC.